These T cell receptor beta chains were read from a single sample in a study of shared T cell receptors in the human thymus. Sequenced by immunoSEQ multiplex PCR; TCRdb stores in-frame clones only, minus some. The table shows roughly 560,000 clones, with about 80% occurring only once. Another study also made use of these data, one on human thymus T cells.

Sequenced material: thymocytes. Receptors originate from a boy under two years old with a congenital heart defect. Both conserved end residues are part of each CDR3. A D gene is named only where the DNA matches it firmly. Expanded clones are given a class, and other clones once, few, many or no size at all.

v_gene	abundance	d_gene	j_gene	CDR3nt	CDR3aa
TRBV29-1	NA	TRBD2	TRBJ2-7	TGCAGCGTTGAAGACCTTGGGAGCGGGAGTTACGAGCAGTACTTC	CSVEDLGSGSYEQYF
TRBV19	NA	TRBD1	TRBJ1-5	TGTGCCAGTAGTGCCGGACAGGGGGAACTCAATAGCAATCAGCCCCAGCATTTT	CASSAGQGELNSNQPQHF
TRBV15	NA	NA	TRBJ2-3	TGTGCCACCAGCAGATACAACAGCAGCCCGAATCTCACAGATACGCAGTATTTT	CATSRYNSSPNLTDTQYF
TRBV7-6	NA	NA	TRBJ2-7	TGTGCCAGCAGCTTAGCCGGGACACCCGCCTACGAGCAGTACTTC	CASSLAGTPAYEQYF
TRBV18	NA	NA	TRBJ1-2	TGTGCCAGCTCACCACCCGGGGAAGCTAACTATGGCTACACCTTC	CASSPPGEANYGYTF
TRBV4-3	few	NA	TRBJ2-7	TGCGCCAGCAGCCAAGATAACCCCGGTGGTGGGGGGACCTCGAGACCCTACGAGCAGTACTTC	CASSQDNPGGGGTSRPYEQYF
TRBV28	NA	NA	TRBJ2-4	TGTGCCAGCAGGAAGGGACTAGCCAAAAACATTCAGTACTTC	CASRKGLAKNIQYF
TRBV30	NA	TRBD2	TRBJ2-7	TGTGCCTGGAGACGGGGGACTAGCGGGAGTGCTAGGTACGAGCAGTACTTC	CAWRRGTSGSARYEQYF
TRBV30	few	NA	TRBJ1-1	TGTGCCTGGAGTGAGGTAGGGAGAACTGAAGCTTTCTTT	CAWSEVGRTEAFF
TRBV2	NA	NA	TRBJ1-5	TGTGCCAGCAGTCGGAAAGGGGGGGTCAATCAGCCCCAGCATTTT	CASSRKGGVNQPQHF
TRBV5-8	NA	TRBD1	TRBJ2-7	TGTGCCAGCAGCTGCCGGACAGGGATAAGCGAATACTACGAGCAGTACTTC	CASSCRTGISEYYEQYF
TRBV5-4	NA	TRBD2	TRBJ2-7	TGTGCCAGCAGATTTACCGGGACTAGCGGGCTTTTGTTGGAGCAGTACTTC	CASRFTGTSGLLLEQYF
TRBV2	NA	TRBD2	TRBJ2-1	TGTGCCAGCAGTGTCGGGACTAGGGGGAGGAATGAGCAGTTCTTC	CASSVGTRGRNEQFF
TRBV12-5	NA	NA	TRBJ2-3	TGTGCTAGTATGGGTTCGGGAGATACGCAGTATTTT	CASMGSGDTQYF
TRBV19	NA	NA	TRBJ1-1	TGTGCCAGTAGTATAGTTGTCCAGGGGAATATGAACACTGAAGCTTTCTTT	CASSIVVQGNMNTEAFF